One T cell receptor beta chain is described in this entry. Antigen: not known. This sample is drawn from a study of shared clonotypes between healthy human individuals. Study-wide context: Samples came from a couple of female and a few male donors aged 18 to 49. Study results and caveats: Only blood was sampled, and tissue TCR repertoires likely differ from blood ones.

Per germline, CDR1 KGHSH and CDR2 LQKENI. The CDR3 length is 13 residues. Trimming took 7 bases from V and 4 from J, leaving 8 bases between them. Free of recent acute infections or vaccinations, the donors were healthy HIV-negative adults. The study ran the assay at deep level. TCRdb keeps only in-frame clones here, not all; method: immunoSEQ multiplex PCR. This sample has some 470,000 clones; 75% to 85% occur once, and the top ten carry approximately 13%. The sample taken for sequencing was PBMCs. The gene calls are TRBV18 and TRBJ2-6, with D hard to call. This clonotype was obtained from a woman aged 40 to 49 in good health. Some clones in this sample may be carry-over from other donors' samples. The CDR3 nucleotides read TGTGCCAGCTACCTACGGGGGGCCAACGTCCTGACTTTC. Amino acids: CASYLRGANVLTF.